The 14 T cell receptor beta chains below were found in one sample sequenced in a study of OX40 agonist ivuxolimab in advanced cancers. Libraries were prepared by immunoSEQ multiplex PCR; TCRdb keeps only in-frame clonotypes and omits some of them. The sample gives almost 70,000 clones, roughly 90% of which show up once; approximately 8% is in the top ten. The material sequenced was CD4+ or CD8+ T cells sorted from blood, taken in a trial of the OX40 agonist ivuxolimab. The receptors were sampled from an adult with an advanced solid tumor such as melanoma, head and neck, liver or kidney cancer.

This clone was detected once. CDR3 nucleotides: TGTGCCAGCAGCCCCCCGGGGGTGGGGGAGACCCAGTACTTC. Amino acids: CASSPPGVGETQYF. This rearrangement joins TRBV5-8 to TRBJ2-5; possible D gene TRBD2, 6 bases. The V and J ends lost 4 bases and 5 bases respectively, with 15 bases between them. Per germline, CDR1 SGHTS and CDR2 YDEGEE. CDR3 length equals 14 residues.

The chain couples TRBV7-2 to TRBJ1-1, with no clear D. The CDR3 contains 14 residues. Germline CDR1 and CDR2: SGHTA and FQGNSA. V was shortened by 6 bases and J by 3 bases, with 14 bases between the two germline ends. For the CDR3, the DNA is TGTGCCAGCAGATTCCAGGCTTGGGACACTGAAGCTTTCTTT. Translating gives CASRFQAWDTEAFF.

This rearrangement joins TRBV28 to TRBJ1-4; no clear D gene. Trimming shortened V by 6 bases and J by 5 bases, and 4 bases separated the two germline ends. The CDR3 is 11 residues long. Germline assignment: CDR1 MDHEN and CDR2 SYDVKM. CDR3 region: CASRENEKLFF. CDR3 coding DNA: TGTGCCAGCAGGGAAAATGAAAAACTGTTTTTT. The variable domain in full, completed from reference TRBV28 and TRBJ1-4, reads DVKVTQSSRYLVKRTGEKVFLECVQDMDHENMFWYRQDPGLGLRLIYFSYDVKMKEKGDIPEGYSVSREKKERFSLILESASTNQTSMYLCASRENEKLFFGSGTQLSVL.

The chain uses TRBV15 and TRBJ1-6, with a weak D call TRBD1 (6 bases). The CDR3 is made up of 15 amino acids. The V end lost 0 bases, the J end lost 7 bases, and 10 bases lay between the germline ends. Germline V gene lookup returns CDR1 LNHNV and CDR2 YYDKDF (reference sequence). The CDR3 DNA reads TGTGCCACCAGCAGAGACAGGGGCGGGAATTCACCCCTCCACTTT. Its protein is CATSRDRGGNSPLHF.

The rearrangement joins TRBV10-1 to TRBJ2-5, with 12 bases lining up with TRBD1. The J segment lost 1 base and the V segment lost 8 bases, leaving 5 bases of the junction unmatched. The length of the CDR3 is 15 residues. The germline gives CDR1 WNHNN, CDR2 SYGVQD (reference sequence). The CDR3 reads CASGDRGRPQETQYF. The CDR3 region has the DNA TGCGCCAGCGGGGACAGGGGGCGGCCCCAAGAGACCCAGTACTTC.

This chain links TRBV6-6 with TRBJ2-1; D is unresolved. The V gene lost 0 bases and the J gene lost 0 bases, with 6 bases spanning the gap. Per germline, CDR1 MNHNY and CDR2 SVGAGI (reference sequence). The CDR3 is made up of 15 amino acids. The CDR3 protein is CASSYSRSSYNEQFF. The CDR3 bases are TGTGCCAGCAGTTACTCTCGGAGCTCCTACAATGAGCAGTTCTTC.

The chain combines TRBV6-5 with TRBJ2-5; no clear D. V was trimmed by 0 bases and J by 4 bases, leaving 15 bases between them. The germline CDR1 and CDR2 sequences are MNHEY and SVGAGI. The CDR3 has 16 residues. This CDR3 is CASSYSGWQVGETQYF. The CDR3 DNA reads as TGTGCCAGCAGTTACTCAGGGTGGCAGGTCGGAGAGACCCAGTACTTC.

V gene TRBV5-1 combines with J gene TRBJ1-1, with a weak D call TRBD1 (6 bases). Germline assignment: CDR1 SGHRS and CDR2 YFSETQ. Trimming cost V 4 bases and J 0 bases, with 19 bases left between them. CDR3 length equals 17 residues. The CDR3 sequence: CASSGSLDSYLNTEAFF. In nucleotides, the CDR3 is TGCGCCAGCAGCGGGAGTCTGGACAGTTACTTGAACACTGAAGCTTTCTTT.

V and J are TRBV29-1 and TRBJ1-1, with 11 positions matching TRBD1. The trim removed 5 bases at V and 6 bases at J, leaving 8 bases unmatched. The length of the CDR3 is 14 residues. Germline CDR1 is SQVTM and CDR2 is ANQGSEA. Here the CDR3 DNA reads TGCAGCGTTCTAGGACAGGGGGCACGTGCTGAAGCTTTCTTT. Translated: CSVLGQGARAEAFF.

The chain links TRBV7-2 to TRBJ2-3; D is ambiguous. The CDR3 length is 12 residues. Germline CDR1 is SGHTA and CDR2 is FQGNSA. Trimming left V 6 bases short and J 2 bases short, with 6 bases between. Here the CDR3 reads CASSYDTDTQYF. The CDR3 bases are TGTGCCAGCAGTTACGACACAGATACGCAGTATTTT.

CDR3 nucleotide sequence: TGTGCCACCAGCAGAGATCTGGCCCCCACTGAAGCTTTCTTT. Its protein is CATSRDLAPTEAFF. V is TRBV15 and J is TRBJ1-1; no reliable D call. Trimming cost V 0 bases and J 4 bases, with 9 bases left between them. This CDR3 spans 14 amino acids. CDR1 and CDR2 (germline): LNHNV, YYDKDF (reference sequence).

The rearrangement links TRBV4-3 to TRBJ1-4; no clear D. This CDR3 comprises 15 residues. Germline values: CDR1 LGHNA, CDR2 YSLEER. V was trimmed by 0 bases and J by 0 bases, leaving 5 bases between them. The CDR3 spells CASSQEAATNEKLFF. CDR3 in DNA: TGCGCCAGCAGCCAAGAGGCGGCAACTAATGAAAAACTGTTTTTT.

The rearrangement joins TRBV6-4 to TRBJ1-5; D ambiguous. V lost 3 bases, J lost 4 bases, and 7 bases lay in between. In germline, CDR1 is MRHNA, CDR2 SNTAGT. This CDR3 region has 13 residues. Here the CDR3 reads CASSEEANQPQHF. The CDR3 nucleotides are TGTGCCAGCAGTGAAGAGGCGAATCAGCCCCAGCATTTT.

V is TRBV10-3 and J is TRBJ2-5; 8 bases map to TRBD1. The CDR3 is 13 amino acids. Germline V CDR1 and CDR2: ENHRY, SYGVKD. V dropped 6 bases and J dropped 4; count of bases not matched to a gene: 4. DNA for the CDR3: TGTGCCATCAGCCCCACAGGGGGAGAGACCCAGTACTTC. It is translated as CAISPTGGETQYF.